This T cell receptor beta chain emerged from a study of radiation and T cells in renal cell carcinoma. Study summary: Nephrectomy followed 15 Gy stereotactic body radiation by 4 weeks. The study, taken as a whole, reports: In blood, top tumor clones expanded by 2 weeks, shrinking by 4.

With respect to this clone: The antigen remains unidentified.

CDR3 length: 14 amino acids. V gave up 3 bases and J gave up 2 bases; unmatched junction bases: 2. The V gene's germline CDR1 is SGDLS and CDR2 YYNGEE. Noted time point: blood 2 weeks post-SBRT. Treatment described: 15 Gy SBRT to primary tumor, nephrectomy 4 weeks later. After SBRT, blood was collected at 2 and 4 weeks, plus baseline. Clear cell pathology was present in this patient's renal cell carcinoma. Produced via immunoSEQ multiplex PCR; TCRdb's table is partial and in-frame only. The table includes some 120,000 clones, 70% to 90% detected once. Material: blood, obtained from a patient whose treatment included radiotherapy and nephrectomy. V usage is TRBV9 and J usage is TRBJ1-2; 9 bases agree with TRBD1. The sequence was obtained from a woman aged 60-70 years with renal cell carcinoma. The CDR3 here is CASSGGQGNYGYTF. The CDR3 region has the DNA TGTGCCAGCAGCGGGGGACAGGGAAACTATGGCTACACCTTC. The full variable domain, completed using reference TRBV9 and TRBJ1-2, is DSGVTQTPKHLITATGQRVTLRCSPRSGDLSVYWYQQSLDQGLQFLIQYYNGEERAKGNILERFSAQQFPDLHSELNLSSLELGDSALYFCASSGGQGNYGYTFGSGTRLTVV.